What follows are 17 T cell receptor beta chains derived from one specimen sequenced in a study of T cell responses to AZD1222 COVID-19 vaccine. The data were produced by immunoSEQ multiplex PCR, yet TCRdb's version contains in-frame clones alone and is incomplete. The table includes roughly 150,000 clones, 70% to 90% detected once. The source was peripheral blood, collected on day 0 of MenACWY control vaccination. The source is an adult in good health.

This clone was seen just once. The chain couples TRBV5-1 to TRBJ1-2; 7 nucleotides align to TRBD1. V gave up 4 bases and J gave up 1 base; unmatched junction bases: 4. Germline V CDR1 and CDR2: SGHRS, YFSETQ. The CDR3 is 14 amino acids. The CDR3 DNA sequence: TGCGCCAGCAGCATACGACAGGGTAACTATGGCTACACCTTC. Amino acids: CASSIRQGNYGYTF.

V usage is TRBV19 and J usage is TRBJ1-2; no clear D gene. V was cut by 2 bases and J by 5 bases, with 6 bases left in between. Germline loops: CDR1 LNHDA, CDR2 SQIVND (reference sequence). The CDR3 contains 12 residues. The CDR3 is CASSITDYGYTF. CDR3 bases: TGTGCCAGTAGTATAACAGATTATGGCTACACCTTC.

The chain combines TRBV5-6 with TRBJ2-3; TRBD1 matches at 9 bases. The germline V gene has CDR1 SGHDT and CDR2 YYEEEE. With V trimmed by 4 bases and J by 4 bases, 10 bases remained unmatched. The CDR3 is made up of 16 amino acids. CDR3 loop: CASSTGTGRFPDTQYF. DNA of the CDR3: TGTGCCAGCAGCACAGGGACAGGGCGCTTTCCAGATACGCAGTATTTT. Full variable domain (remainder filled in from reference TRBV5-6 and TRBJ2-3): DAGVTQSPTHLIKTRGQQVTLRCSPKSGHDTVSWYQQALGQGPQFIFQYYEEEERQRGNFPDRFSGHQFPNYSSELNVNALLLGDSALYLCASSTGTGRFPDTQYFGPGTRLTVL.

The chain combines TRBV30 with TRBJ1-3; TRBD1 aligns across 9 bases. Trimming took 5 bases from V and 5 from J; bases not matched to a gene: 7. The CDR3 loop spans 14 amino acids. CDR1 and CDR2 from the germline V gene are GTSNPN and SVGIG (reference sequence). The CDR3, as DNA: TGTGCCTGGGATAGGGGACAGGGACGAAACACCATATATTTT. Protein product: CAWDRGQGRNTIYF.

The chain carries TRBV2 and TRBJ1-5; D may be TRBD1 (6 bases). CDR3 length: 18 amino acids. In germline, CDR1 is SNHLY, CDR2 FYNNEI. V was shortened by 3 bases and J by 5 bases, with 23 bases between the two germline ends. CDR3 DNA: TGTGCCAGCAGTGAGCGTGAGGGACATGATTATTTTTATCAGCCCCAGCATTTT. Translated, it gives CASSEREGHDYFYQPQHF.

This clone was observed a handful of times. V and J are TRBV27 and TRBJ1-5; D is uncertain. The ends were cut back, 5 bases at V and 1 base at J, with 9 bases in the middle. The CDR3 covers 14 residues. Germline V CDR1 and CDR2: MNHEY, SMNVEV (reference sequence). CDR3 amino acids: CASSQDRSNQPQHF. The CDR3 coding sequence is TGTGCCAGCAGTCAAGACCGGAGCAATCAGCCCCAGCATTTT.

The V gene is TRBV29-1, the J gene TRBJ2-1, with D perhaps TRBD2 (5 bases). Germline CDR1 and CDR2: SQVTM and ANQGSEA. This CDR3 has 11 residues. Trimming left V 8 bases short and J 7 bases short, with 12 bases between. Here the CDR3 reads CSSRTGNEQFF. The CDR3, as DNA: TGCAGCTCGCGGACGGGGAATGAGCAGTTCTTC.

The chain joins TRBV4-2 to TRBJ2-7, with D possibly TRBD2 on 6 matching bases. Trimming shortened V by 5 bases and J by 3 bases, and 14 bases separated the two germline ends. CDR3 length equals 14 residues. Germline V gene data show CDR1 as LGHNA and CDR2 as YNFKEQ. The CDR3 region is CASSFRDGSYEQYF. The CDR3, as DNA: TGTGCCAGCAGCTTCCGGGACGGGAGCTACGAGCAGTACTTC.

The count of this clone is one. The chain recombines TRBV9 with TRBJ1-2; D gene unclear. The CDR3 has 15 amino acids. Trimming shortened V by 3 bases and J by 4 bases, and 16 bases separated the two germline ends. From germline, CDR1 is SGDLS and CDR2 YYNGEE. The CDR3 spells CASSEDFYSPYGYTF. In nucleotides, the CDR3 is TGTGCCAGCAGCGAGGATTTTTACAGTCCCTATGGCTACACCTTC.

The rearrangement uses TRBV29-1 and TRBJ2-7, with 12 bases fitting TRBD2. Looked up from germline, CDR1 is SQVTM and CDR2 is ANQGSEA. The junction had 4 bases not matched to a gene; V was cut back by 4 bases and J by 6 bases. This CDR3 has 13 amino acids. CDR3 sequence (DNA): TGCAGCGTTGGGACTAGCGGGGTCCGCGAGCAGTACTTC. Protein product: CSVGTSGVREQYF.

For the CDR3, the DNA is TGTGCCAGCAGTTCTCAGGGGCTAGAAGGTGGCTACACCTTC. Translated, it gives CASSSQGLEGGYTF. The chain combines TRBV6-6 with TRBJ1-2, with D perhaps matching TRBD1 (6 bases). The V end was cut by 4 bases, the J end by 7 bases, with 16 bases between. The CDR3 extends over 14 amino acids. Germline CDR1 MNHNY, CDR2 SVGAGI (reference sequence).

The chain uses TRBV28 and TRBJ1-5; D is undetermined. The CDR3 has 12 residues. Trimming stripped 2 bases from V and 7 bases from J, with 6 bases between. From germline, CDR1 is MDHEN and CDR2 SYDVKM. The CDR3, as DNA: TGTGCCAGCAGTTTACAGGAACAGCCCCAGCATTTT. It is translated as CASSLQEQPQHF.

This chain connects TRBV5-1 to TRBJ1-4, with TRBD1 matching 7 bases. This CDR3 has 13 residues. Per germline, CDR1 SGHRS and CDR2 YFSETQ. J was trimmed by 5 bases and V by 4 bases; bases with no gene match: 2. The DNA for the CDR3 is TGCGCCAGCAGCATGGACAGGAATGAAAAACTGTTTTTT. Translation: CASSMDRNEKLFF.

Only a few counts were recorded for this clone. The J gene is TRBJ2-5, the V gene TRBV7-9; D unresolved. Trimming removed 11 bases from V and 1 base from J, with 23 bases in between. Looked up from germline, CDR1 is SEHNR and CDR2 is FQNEAQ (reference sequence). The CDR3 has 16 residues. The DNA for the CDR3 is TGTGCCGCGAATGAGCTACCTGAAGGCGGCCAAGAGACCCAGTACTTC. Its translation is CAANELPEGGQETQYF.

The V and J genes are TRBV19 and TRBJ1-1, with 7 bases aligning to TRBD1. The ends lost 3 bases at V and 5 bases at J; junction bases unmatched: 3. This CDR3 has 13 amino acids. Germline CDR1 and CDR2: LNHDA and SQIVND (reference sequence). CDR3 loop: CASSMTGLTEAFF. CDR3 DNA sequence: TGTGCCAGTAGTATGACAGGGTTGACTGAAGCTTTCTTT.

The chain links TRBV30 to TRBJ2-5, with D perhaps TRBD1 (5 bases). The germline V and J ends were trimmed by 3 bases and 5 bases, with 7 bases remaining between them. The CDR3 sequence is 11 residues long. Germline assignment: CDR1 GTSNPN and CDR2 SVGIG (reference sequence). The CDR3 region has the DNA TGTGCCTGGAGGGGGCAGGAGACCCAGTACTTC. Protein product: CAWRGQETQYF.

The chain recombines TRBV20-1 with TRBJ2-1; D not resolved. The CDR3 has 11 residues. The ends were cut back, 6 bases at V and 12 bases at J, with 15 bases in the middle. CDR1 and CDR2 (germline): DFQATT, SNEGSKA (reference sequence). CDR3 sequence: CSAPSTLGQFF. CDR3 nucleotide sequence: TGCAGTGCCCCGAGCACCTTGGGGCAGTTCTTC.